This TCR beta chain was documented in a study of blood T cell repertoires in COVID-19. Whole-study context: Material from acute and convalescent COVID-19 was sourced from the United States, Italy and Spain. The analysed material was cDNA or gDNA that came from T cells, B-cell-depleted T cells, or PBMCs.

CDR1 and CDR2 (germline): SGDLS, YYNGEE. The CDR3 is 15 amino acids. The germline V and J ends were trimmed by 4 bases and 5 bases, with 18 bases remaining between them. In the original processing: Cell counts per sample came from amplifying reference gene primers. The assay was immunoSEQ multiplex PCR, and TCRdb's table has in-frame clones only and misses some. V and J calls and clone size are those listed in that table; D and trimming were worked out from the DNA. Among 68,000 or so clones, 80% to 90% were seen once, and the ten largest hold about 6.6%. The rearrangement links TRBV9 to TRBJ1-2; TRBD1 might be the D (6 bases). Sequencing was done on a sample of peripheral blood. The origin of this receptor is a man aged 45-60 years with active COVID-19. The CDR3 loop is CASSPQDMRGYGYTF. CDR3 DNA: TGTGCCAGCAGCCCCCAGGACATGAGGGGGTATGGCTACACCTTC.